Below, 2 T cell receptor beta chains from the same sample are listed, as sequenced in a study of T-cell memory formation after mild COVID-19. TCRdb redid the calling of the 5' RACE reads with MiXCR, one entry per CDR3 protein. The table records about 290,000 distinct CDR3 sequences, approximately 16% of them present only once. The sample comprised PBMCs or a T cell subset sorted from them (not recorded which). The receptors stem from a man aged 18 to 30 who had mild COVID-19 (a few samples of this study predate the infection). Cell type and time point are not known.

The chain combines TRBV5-5 with TRBJ1-1; D perhaps matches TRBD1 (6 bases). Germline lookup yields CDR1 SGHKS and CDR2 YYEKEE (reference sequence). V was pared by 4 bases and J by 11 bases, with 21 bases between. The CDR3 runs 14 residues. Here the CDR3 reads CASSNTTGSYKAFF. The CDR3, as DNA: TGTGCCAGCAGCAATACTACAGGGTCCTACAAGGCTTTCTTT.

This clonotype was counted at least ten times. CDR3 bases: TGCGCCAGCAGCTTGGAAGCTAGTTCCTACAATGAGCAGTTCTTC. Protein: CASSLEASSYNEQFF. The chain recombines TRBV5-1 with TRBJ2-1; D gene ambiguous. The germline CDR1 and CDR2 sequences are SGHRS and YFSETQ. V was cut by 0 bases and J by 1 base, with 8 bases left in between. The CDR3 runs to 15 residues.